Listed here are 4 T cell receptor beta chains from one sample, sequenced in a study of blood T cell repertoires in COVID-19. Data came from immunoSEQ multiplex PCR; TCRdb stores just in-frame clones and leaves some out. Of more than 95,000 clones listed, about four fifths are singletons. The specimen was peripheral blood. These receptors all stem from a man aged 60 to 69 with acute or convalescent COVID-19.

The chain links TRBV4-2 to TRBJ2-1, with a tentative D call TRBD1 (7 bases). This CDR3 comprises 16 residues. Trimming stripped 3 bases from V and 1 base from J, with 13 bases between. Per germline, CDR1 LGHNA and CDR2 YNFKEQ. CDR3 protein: CASSQAAGQSYNEQFF. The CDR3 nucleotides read TGTGCCAGCAGCCAGGCTGCGGGACAGTCCTACAATGAGCAGTTCTTC.

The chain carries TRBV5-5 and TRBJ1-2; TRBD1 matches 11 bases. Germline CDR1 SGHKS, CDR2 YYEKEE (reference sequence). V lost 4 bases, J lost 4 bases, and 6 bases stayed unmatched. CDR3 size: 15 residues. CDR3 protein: CASSAGQGELYGYTF. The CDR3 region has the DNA TGTGCCAGCAGCGCGGGACAGGGGGAACTCTATGGCTACACCTTC. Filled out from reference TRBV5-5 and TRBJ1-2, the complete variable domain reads DAGVTQSPTHLIKTRGQQVTLRCSPISGHKSVSWYQQVLGQGPQFIFQYYEKEERGRGNFPDRFSARQFPNYSSELNVNALLLGDSALYLCASSAGQGELYGYTFGSGTRLTVV.

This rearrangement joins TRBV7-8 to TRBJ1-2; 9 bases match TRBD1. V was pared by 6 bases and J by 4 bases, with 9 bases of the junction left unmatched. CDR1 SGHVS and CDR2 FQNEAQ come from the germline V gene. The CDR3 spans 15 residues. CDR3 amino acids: CASRSDRGTVYGYTF. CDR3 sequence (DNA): TGTGCCAGCAGGTCCGACAGGGGGACAGTCTATGGCTACACCTTC.

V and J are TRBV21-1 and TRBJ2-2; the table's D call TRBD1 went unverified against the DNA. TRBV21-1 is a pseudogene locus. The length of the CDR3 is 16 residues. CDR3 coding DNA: TGTGCCAGCATGTACAGGGGGACCGCGAACACCGGGGAGCTGTTTTTT. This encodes CASMYRGTANTGELFF.